This T cell receptor beta chain emerged from a study of response to subunit inactivated influenza vaccine. There are a few counts of this clonotype. The V and J ends lost 7 bases and 4 bases respectively, with 19 bases between them. In germline, CDR1 is MNHEY, CDR2 SVGEGT. This CDR3 spans 15 amino acids. MiXCR was run by TCRdb on the RT-PCR reads, yielding one entry per CDR3 protein. Here the sample spans about 570,000 distinct CDR3 sequences, 11% being singletons. This same sample was also part of a study on T cells expressing NK-cell markers. Per that paper: 5'RACE template switching built TCR beta cDNA with unique molecular identifiers. Six or seven donors had dominant NKG2C+ clonotypes that comprised about 1.0-7.5% of their CD8+ T cells.

The sequencing used PBMCs from blood, collected on the day of vaccination. The clonotype originates from a man aged 50-59 years who received an inactivated influenza vaccine. The J gene is TRBJ1-1, the V gene TRBV6-2 or TRBV6-3; the D gene is possibly TRBD1 (5 bases). This CDR3 is CASIQRSGLPTEAFF. CDR3 bases: TGTGCCAGCATCCAACGATCAGGGCTTCCCACTGAAGCTTTCTTT.